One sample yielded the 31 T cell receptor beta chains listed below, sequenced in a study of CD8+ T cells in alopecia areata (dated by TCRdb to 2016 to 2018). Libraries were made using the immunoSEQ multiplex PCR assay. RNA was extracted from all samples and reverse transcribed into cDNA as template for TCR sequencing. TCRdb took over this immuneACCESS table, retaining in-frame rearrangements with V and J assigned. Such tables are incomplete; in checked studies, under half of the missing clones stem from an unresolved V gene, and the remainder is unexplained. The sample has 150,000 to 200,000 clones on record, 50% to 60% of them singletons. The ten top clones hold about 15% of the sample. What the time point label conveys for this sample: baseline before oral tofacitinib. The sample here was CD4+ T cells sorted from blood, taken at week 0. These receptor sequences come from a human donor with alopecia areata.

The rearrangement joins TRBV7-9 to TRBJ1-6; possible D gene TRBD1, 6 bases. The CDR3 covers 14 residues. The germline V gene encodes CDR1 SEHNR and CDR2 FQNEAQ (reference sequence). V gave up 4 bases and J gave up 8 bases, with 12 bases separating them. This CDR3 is CASSSGVIDSPLHF. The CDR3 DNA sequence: TGTGCCAGCAGCTCAGGGGTTATTGATTCACCCCTCCACTTT. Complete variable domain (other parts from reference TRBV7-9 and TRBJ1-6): DTGVSQNPRHKITKRGQNVTFRCDPISEHNRLYWYRQTLGQGPEFLTYFQNEAQLEKSRLLSDRFSAERPKGSFSTLEIQRTEQGDSAMYLCASSSGVIDSPLHFGNGTRLTVT.

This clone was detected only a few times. The CDR3 nucleotides are TGTGCCAGCAGTGCCCGGACAGGCAATTCTGGGGCCAACGTCCTGACTTTC. Its protein is CASSARTGNSGANVLTF. This chain links TRBV2 with TRBJ2-6; 7 nucleotides align to TRBD1. CDR3 length: 17 residues. J lost 1 base, V lost 4 bases, and 7 bases had no gene match. Germline-derived CDR1 and CDR2 are SNHLY and FYNNEI.

The CDR3 DNA is TGTGCCACCAAGAAGGAGGGTGCCCAAGAGACCCAGTACTTC. Amino acid sequence: CATKKEGAQETQYF. The chain carries TRBV15 and TRBJ2-5; tentatively, D is TRBD2 (6 bases). V shed 7 bases and J shed 1 base, with 13 bases lying between them. Germline lookup yields CDR1 LNHNV and CDR2 YYDKDF (reference sequence). The CDR3 consists of 14 residues. The full variable domain, with the rest looked up from reference TRBV15 and TRBJ2-5, is DAMVIQNPRYQVTQFGKPVTLSCSQTLNHNVMYWYQQKSSQAPKLLFHYYDKDFNNEADTPDNFQSRRPNTSFCFLDIRSPGLGDTAMYLCATKKEGAQETQYFGPGTRLLVL.

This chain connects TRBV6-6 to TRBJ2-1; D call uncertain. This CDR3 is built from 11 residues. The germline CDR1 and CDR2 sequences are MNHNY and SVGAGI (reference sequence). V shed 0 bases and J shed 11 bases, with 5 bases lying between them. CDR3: CASSYSYQQFF. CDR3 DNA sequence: TGTGCCAGCAGTTACTCCTATCAGCAGTTCTTC.

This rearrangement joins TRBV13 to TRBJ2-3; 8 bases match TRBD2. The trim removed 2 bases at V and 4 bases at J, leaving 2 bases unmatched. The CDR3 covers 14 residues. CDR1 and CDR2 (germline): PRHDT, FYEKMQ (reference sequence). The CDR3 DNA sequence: TGTGCCAGCAGCTTAACGGGGGGGTCAGATACGCAGTATTTT. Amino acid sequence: CASSLTGGSDTQYF.

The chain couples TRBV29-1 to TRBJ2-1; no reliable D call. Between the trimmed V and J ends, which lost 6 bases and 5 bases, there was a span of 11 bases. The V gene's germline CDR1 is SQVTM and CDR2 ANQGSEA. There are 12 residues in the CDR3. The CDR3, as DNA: TGCAGCGTCGCTAAGATGAACAATGAGCAGTTCTTC. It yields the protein CSVAKMNNEQFF.

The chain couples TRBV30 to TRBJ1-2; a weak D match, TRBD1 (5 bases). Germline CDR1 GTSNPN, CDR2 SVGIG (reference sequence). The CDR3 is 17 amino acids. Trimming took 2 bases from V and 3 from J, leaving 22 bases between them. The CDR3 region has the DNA TGTGCCTGGAGTAAAATGTATCCGTCCGGACACGACTATGGCTACACCTTC. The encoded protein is CAWSKMYPSGHDYGYTF.

This chain's CDR3 is CASSVGTATYNEQFF. For the CDR3, the DNA is TGCGCCAGCAGCGTCGGGACGGCGACCTACAATGAGCAGTTCTTC. The chain has TRBV5-1 and TRBJ2-1; D possibly matches TRBD1 or TRBD2 (5 bases each). The ends were cut back, 4 bases at V and 2 bases at J, with 13 bases in the middle. The CDR3 consists of 15 residues. Germline V gives CDR1 SGHRS, CDR2 YFSETQ.

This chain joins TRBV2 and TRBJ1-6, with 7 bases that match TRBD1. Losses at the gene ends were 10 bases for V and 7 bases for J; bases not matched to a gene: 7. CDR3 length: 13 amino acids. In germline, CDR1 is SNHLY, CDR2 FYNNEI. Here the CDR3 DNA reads TGTGCCACCACGGGACAGAACAATTCACCCCTCCACTTT. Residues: CATTGQNNSPLHF.

CDR3 region: CASSQEGAGSANEQFF. The CDR3 region has the DNA TGCGCCAGCAGCCAAGAGGGTGCAGGGTCCGCGAATGAGCAGTTCTTC. The chain recombines TRBV4-1 with TRBJ2-1; D might be TRBD1 (5 bases). CDR3 length equals 16 residues. Germline CDR1 is MGHRA and CDR2 is YSYEKL. The germline V and J ends were trimmed by 0 bases and 7 bases, with 16 bases remaining between them.

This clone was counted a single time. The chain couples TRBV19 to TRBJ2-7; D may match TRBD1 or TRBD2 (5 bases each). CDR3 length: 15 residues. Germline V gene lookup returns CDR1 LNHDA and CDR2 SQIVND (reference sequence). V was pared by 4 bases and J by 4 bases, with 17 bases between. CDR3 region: CASSTPGAFGYEQYF. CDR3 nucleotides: TGTGCCAGTAGTACCCCCGGGGCCTTCGGATACGAGCAGTACTTC.

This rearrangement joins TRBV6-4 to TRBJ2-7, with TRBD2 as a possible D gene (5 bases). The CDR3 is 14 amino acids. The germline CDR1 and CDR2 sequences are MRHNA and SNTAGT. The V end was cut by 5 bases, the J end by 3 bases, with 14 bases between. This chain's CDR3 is CASSRRAIHYEQYF. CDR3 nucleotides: TGTGCCAGCAGTCGGCGGGCGATCCACTACGAGCAGTACTTC.

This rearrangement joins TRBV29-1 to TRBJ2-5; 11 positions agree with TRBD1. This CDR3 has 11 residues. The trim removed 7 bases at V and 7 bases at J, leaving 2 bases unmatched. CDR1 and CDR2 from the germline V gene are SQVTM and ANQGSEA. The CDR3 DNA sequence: TGCAGCGGGACAGGGGGCAGGACCCAGTACTTC. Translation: CSGTGGRTQYF.

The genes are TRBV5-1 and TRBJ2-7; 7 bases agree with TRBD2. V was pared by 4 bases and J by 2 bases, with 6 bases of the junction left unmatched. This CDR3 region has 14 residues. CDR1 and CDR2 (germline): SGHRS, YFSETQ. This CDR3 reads CASSLTGGPYEQYF. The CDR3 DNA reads TGCGCCAGCAGCCTGACGGGGGGACCCTACGAGCAGTACTTC.

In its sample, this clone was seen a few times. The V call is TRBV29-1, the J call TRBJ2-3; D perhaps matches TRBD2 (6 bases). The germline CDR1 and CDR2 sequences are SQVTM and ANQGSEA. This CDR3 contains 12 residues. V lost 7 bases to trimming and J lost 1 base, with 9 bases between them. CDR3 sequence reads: CSGRLGTDTQYF. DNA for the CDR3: TGCAGCGGGCGACTAGGCACAGATACGCAGTATTTT.

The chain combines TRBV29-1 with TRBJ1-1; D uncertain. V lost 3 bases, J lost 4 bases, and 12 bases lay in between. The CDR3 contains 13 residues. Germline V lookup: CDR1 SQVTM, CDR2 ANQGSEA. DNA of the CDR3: TGCAGCGTTGAGAACGCCTTCGGCACTGAAGCTTTCTTT. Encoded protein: CSVENAFGTEAFF.

Here the CDR3 DNA reads TGTGCCAGCAGCTTAGTCAGGGGCCAAGGAGAGCAGTACTTC. This translates into CASSLVRGQGEQYF. The chain recombines TRBV11-2 with TRBJ2-7, with D possibly being TRBD1 (6 bases). The CDR3 runs 14 residues. The germline gives CDR1 SGHAT, CDR2 FQNNGV. V dropped 1 base and J dropped 7 bases, with 14 bases sitting between them.

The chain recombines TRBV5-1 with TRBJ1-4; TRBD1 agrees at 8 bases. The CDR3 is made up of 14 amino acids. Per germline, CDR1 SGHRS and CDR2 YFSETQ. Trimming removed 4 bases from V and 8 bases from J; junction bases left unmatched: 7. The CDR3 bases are TGCGCCAGCAGCCCGGACAGGGTTGGCGAAAAACTGTTTTTT. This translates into CASSPDRVGEKLFF.

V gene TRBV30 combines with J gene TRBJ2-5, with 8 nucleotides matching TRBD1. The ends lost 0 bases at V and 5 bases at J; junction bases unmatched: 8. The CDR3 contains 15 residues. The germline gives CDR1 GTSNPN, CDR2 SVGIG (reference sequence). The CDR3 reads CAWSVGQGAWETQYF. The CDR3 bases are TGTGCCTGGAGTGTAGGACAGGGCGCCTGGGAGACCCAGTACTTC.

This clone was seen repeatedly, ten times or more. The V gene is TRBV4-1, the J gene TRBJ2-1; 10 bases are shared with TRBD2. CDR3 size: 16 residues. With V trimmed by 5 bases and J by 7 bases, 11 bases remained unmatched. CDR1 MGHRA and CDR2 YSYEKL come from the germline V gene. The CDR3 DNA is TGCGCCAGCAGCGACCCAGCGGGGGGGCTGATAAATGAGCAGTTCTTC. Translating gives CASSDPAGGLINEQFF.

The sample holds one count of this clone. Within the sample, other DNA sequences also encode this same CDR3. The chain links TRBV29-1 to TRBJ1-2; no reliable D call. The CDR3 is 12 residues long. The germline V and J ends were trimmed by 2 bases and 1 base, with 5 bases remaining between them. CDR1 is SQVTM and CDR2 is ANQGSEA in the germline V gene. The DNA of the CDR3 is TGCAGCGTTGAACGAGGTAACTATGGCTACACCTTC. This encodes CSVERGNYGYTF.

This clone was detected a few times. The DNA for the CDR3 is TGCAGCGTTGTGGGGGTTGAGACTGGGGCCAACGTCCTGACTTTC. It translates to CSVVGVETGANVLTF. J is TRBJ2-6 and V is TRBV29-1; perhaps D is TRBD1 or TRBD2 (5 bases each). The germline gives CDR1 SQVTM, CDR2 ANQGSEA. V lost 4 bases and J lost 2, with 12 bases in between. CDR3 length: 15 amino acids.

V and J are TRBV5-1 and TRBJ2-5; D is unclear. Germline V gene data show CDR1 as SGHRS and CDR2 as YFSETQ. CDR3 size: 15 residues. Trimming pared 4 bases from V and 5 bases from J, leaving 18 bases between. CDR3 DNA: TGCGCCAGCAGCGACACCAGGCGATTAGGGGAGACCCAGTACTTC. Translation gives CASSDTRRLGETQYF. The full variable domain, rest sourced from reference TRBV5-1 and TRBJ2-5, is KAGVTQTPRYLIKTRGQQVTLSCSPISGHRSVSWYQQTPGQGLQFLFEYFSETQRNKGNFPGRFSGRQFSNSRSEMNVSTLELGDSALYLCASSDTRRLGETQYFGPGTRLLVL.

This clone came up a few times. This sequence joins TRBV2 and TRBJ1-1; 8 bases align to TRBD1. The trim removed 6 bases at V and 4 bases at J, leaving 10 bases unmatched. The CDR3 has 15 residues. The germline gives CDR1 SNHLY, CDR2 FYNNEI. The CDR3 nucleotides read TGTGCCAGCAGACCCCGGACAGGGAGAGGCACTGAAGCTTTCTTT. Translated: CASRPRTGRGTEAFF.

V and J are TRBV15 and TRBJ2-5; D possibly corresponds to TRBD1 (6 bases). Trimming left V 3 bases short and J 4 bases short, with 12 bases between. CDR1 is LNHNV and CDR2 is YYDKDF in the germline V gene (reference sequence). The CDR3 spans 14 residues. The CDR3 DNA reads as TGTGCCACCAGCAGCCAAACGACAGGAGAGACCCAGTACTTC. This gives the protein CATSSQTTGETQYF. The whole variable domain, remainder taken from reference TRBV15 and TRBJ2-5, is DAMVIQNPRYQVTQFGKPVTLSCSQTLNHNVMYWYQQKSSQAPKLLFHYYDKDFNNEADTPDNFQSRRPNTSFCFLDIRSPGLGDTAMYLCATSSQTTGETQYFGPGTRLLVL.

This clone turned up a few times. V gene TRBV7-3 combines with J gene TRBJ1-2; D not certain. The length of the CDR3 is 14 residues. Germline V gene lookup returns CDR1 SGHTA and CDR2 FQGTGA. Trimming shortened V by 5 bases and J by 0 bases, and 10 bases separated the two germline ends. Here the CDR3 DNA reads TGTGCCAGCAGCGCCGACGGAGCTAACTATGGCTACACCTTC. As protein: CASSADGANYGYTF.

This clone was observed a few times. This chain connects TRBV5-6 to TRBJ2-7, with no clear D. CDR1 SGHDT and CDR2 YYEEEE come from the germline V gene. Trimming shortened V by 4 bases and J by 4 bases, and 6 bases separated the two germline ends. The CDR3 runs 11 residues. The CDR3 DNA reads TGTGCCAGCAGCAGCGTTTACGAGCAGTACTTC. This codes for CASSSVYEQYF.

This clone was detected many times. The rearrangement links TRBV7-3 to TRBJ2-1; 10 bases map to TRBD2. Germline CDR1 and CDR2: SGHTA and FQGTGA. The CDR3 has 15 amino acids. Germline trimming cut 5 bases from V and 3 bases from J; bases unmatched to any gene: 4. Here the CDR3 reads CASSPSGGVYNEQFF. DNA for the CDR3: TGTGCCAGCAGCCCAAGCGGGGGGGTCTACAATGAGCAGTTCTTC.

In DNA, the CDR3 is TGTGCCAGCAGCTCAGACCCAAGCTACACCTTC. This encodes CASSSDPSYTF. The chain is built from TRBV7-9 and TRBJ1-2; D gene unclear. From germline, CDR1 is SEHNR and CDR2 FQNEAQ (reference sequence). The length of the CDR3 is 11 residues. Trimming stripped 4 bases from V and 9 bases from J, with 9 bases between.

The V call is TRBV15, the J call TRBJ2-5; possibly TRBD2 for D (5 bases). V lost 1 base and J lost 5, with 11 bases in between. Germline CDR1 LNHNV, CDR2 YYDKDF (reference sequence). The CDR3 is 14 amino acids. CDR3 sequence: CATSRVPGSETQYF. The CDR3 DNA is TGTGCCACCAGCAGAGTTCCGGGATCGGAGACCCAGTACTTC.

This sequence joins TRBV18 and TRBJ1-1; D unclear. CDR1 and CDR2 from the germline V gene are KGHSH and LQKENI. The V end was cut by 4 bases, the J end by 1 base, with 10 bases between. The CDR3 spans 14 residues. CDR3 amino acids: CASSRQVTNTEAFF. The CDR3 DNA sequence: TGTGCCAGCTCACGGCAGGTGACGAACACTGAAGCTTTCTTT. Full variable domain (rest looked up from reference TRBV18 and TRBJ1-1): NAGVMQNPRHLVRRRGQEARLRCSPMKGHSHVYWYRQLPEEGLKFMVYLQKENIIDESGMPKERFSAEFPKEGPSILRIQQVVRGDSAAYFCASSRQVTNTEAFFGQGTRLTVV.